This note documents a single TCR beta chain sequence. Its specificity is not known. Libraries were prepared by immunoSEQ multiplex PCR; TCRdb keeps only in-frame clonotypes and omits some of them. Of a few hundred thousand clones in the sample, roughly 84% are singletons; the top ten hold 3.4%. This sample stems from a study of Ad26.COV2.S vaccination and SARS-CoV-2 variants. The CDR3 is 12 residues long. V was trimmed by 2 bases and J by 9 bases, leaving 11 bases between them. Looked up from germline, CDR1 is GTSNPN and CDR2 is SVGIG (reference sequence). Treatment given: some 19 received Ad26.COV2.S at low or high dose, single or two shots; five or six received placebo; per-sample allocation not given. The investigators took samples on day 63 after the first vaccine or placebo injection. Study conclusions and caveats: It was reported that spike-specific CD8+ and CD4+ T cell responses were substantially broad after vaccination. Vaccine recipients and placebo recipients showed similar non-spike TCR breadth.

This chain connects TRBV30 to TRBJ2-1, with unresolved D. Sequenced material: peripheral blood, taken in a trial of Ad26.COV2.S vaccine versus placebo. The TCR was taken from a person between 18 and 65 years old who received the Ad26.COV2.S COVID-19 vaccine or a placebo. CDR3 bases: TGTGCCTGGAGTTCCCCACCTATTGAGCAGTTCTTC. The encoded protein is CAWSSPPIEQFF. The variable domain in full, completed from reference TRBV30 and TRBJ2-1, reads SQTIHQWPATLVQPVGSPLSLECTVEGTSNPNLYWYRQAAGRGLQLLFYSVGIGQISSEVPQNLSASRPQDRQFILSSKKLLLSDSGFYLCAWSSPPIEQFFGPGTRLTVL.